The 6 T cell receptor beta chains given below trace back to one sample, sequenced in a study of T cell responses to AZD1222 COVID-19 vaccine (dated by TCRdb to the early 2020s). The receptor library was made with the immunoSEQ multiplex PCR assay. In its TCRdb copy, this immuneACCESS table keeps in-frame sequences only and misses some clones. Where compared with another copy, unresolved V genes explain less than half of these, and the others have no known cause. This sample is represented by 100,000 or so clones; roughly nine tenths of them were singletons. The ten largest account for roughly 3.5% of the sample. The time point label, read with the paper, signifies: baseline before first vaccination. The specimen comprised peripheral blood, sampled on day 0 of AZD1222 vaccination. The receptor set was obtained from an adult in good health.

The genes are TRBV10-1 and TRBJ2-5, with 9 bases fitting TRBD2. This CDR3 is 16 amino acids long. Germline lookup yields CDR1 WNHNN and CDR2 SYGVQD (reference sequence). Trimming removed 3 bases from V and 1 base from J; junction bases left unmatched: 6. DNA of the CDR3: TGCGCCAGCAGTGAATTTCGCGGGGGGGCCCAAGAGACCCAGTACTTC. This sequence encodes CASSEFRGGAQETQYF.

The chain is built from TRBV3-1 (or the pseudogene TRBV3-2) and TRBJ2-7, with D unresolved. Per germline, CDR1 LGHDT and CDR2 YNNKEL (reference sequence). V was trimmed by 5 bases and J by 3 bases, leaving 17 bases between them. The CDR3 is 15 residues long. CDR3 sequence reads: CASSSRAVRSYEQYF. The DNA for the CDR3 is TGTGCCAGCAGCTCCCGGGCCGTACGGAGCTACGAGCAGTACTTC.

The V gene is TRBV5-4, the J gene TRBJ1-6; TRBD1 might be the D (5 bases). CDR3 length equals 17 residues. CDR1 SGHNT and CDR2 YYREEE come from the germline V gene (reference sequence). The V and J ends lost 4 bases and 7 bases respectively, with 21 bases between them. CDR3 sequence: CASSTSSRQWMNSPLHF. The CDR3 region has the DNA TGTGCCAGCAGCACTTCGTCCCGACAGTGGATGAATTCACCCCTCCACTTT.

This sequence joins TRBV15 and TRBJ2-1, with a weak D call TRBD2 (5 bases). V dropped 5 bases and J dropped 3 bases, with 8 bases sitting between them. Germline loops: CDR1 LNHNV, CDR2 YYDKDF (reference sequence). The CDR3 has 13 amino acids. For the CDR3, the DNA is TGTGCCACCAGCGGTAGCGTCTACAATGAGCAGTTCTTC. Protein sequence: CATSGSVYNEQFF. Filled out from reference TRBV15 and TRBJ2-1, the complete variable domain reads DAMVIQNPRYQVTQFGKPVTLSCSQTLNHNVMYWYQQKSSQAPKLLFHYYDKDFNNEADTPDNFQSRRPNTSFCFLDIRSPGLGDTAMYLCATSGSVYNEQFFGPGTRLTVL.

This clone was detected only once. This rearrangement joins TRBV12-3 or TRBV12-4 to TRBJ1-5; no clear D gene. The CDR3 loop spans 13 amino acids. V lost 2 bases and J 4 bases, leaving 6 bases between the germline ends. CDR3 bases: TGTGCCAGCAGTTTAAATCAGAATCAGCCCCAGCATTTT. Amino acids: CASSLNQNQPQHF.

The chain carries TRBV7-9 and TRBJ1-1; no firm D call. Between the trimmed V and J ends, which lost 0 bases and 1 base, there was a span of 3 bases. The CDR3 extends over 13 amino acids. Germline values: CDR1 SEHNR, CDR2 FQNEAQ (reference sequence). The CDR3 sequence is CASSLAQNTEAFF. The DNA of the CDR3 is TGTGCCAGCAGCTTAGCGCAGAACACTGAAGCTTTCTTT.